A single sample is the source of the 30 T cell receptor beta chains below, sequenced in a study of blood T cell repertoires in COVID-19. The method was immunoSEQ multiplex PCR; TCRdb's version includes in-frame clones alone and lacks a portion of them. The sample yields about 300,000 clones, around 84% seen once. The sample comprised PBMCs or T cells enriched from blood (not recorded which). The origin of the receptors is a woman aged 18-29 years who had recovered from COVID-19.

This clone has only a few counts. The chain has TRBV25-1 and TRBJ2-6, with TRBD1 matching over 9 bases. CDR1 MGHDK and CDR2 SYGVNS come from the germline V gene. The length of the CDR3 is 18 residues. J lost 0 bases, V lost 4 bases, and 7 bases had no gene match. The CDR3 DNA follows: TGTGCCAGCAGTGTCCGGGACAGGGTTCACTCTGGGGCCAACGTCCTGACTTTC. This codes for CASSVRDRVHSGANVLTF.

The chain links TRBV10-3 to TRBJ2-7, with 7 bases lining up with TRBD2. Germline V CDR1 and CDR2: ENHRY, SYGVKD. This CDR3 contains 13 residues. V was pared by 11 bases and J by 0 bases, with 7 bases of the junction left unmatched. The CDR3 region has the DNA TGTGCCGCCCGGGAGGATAGCTCCTACGAGCAGTACTTC. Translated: CAAREDSSYEQYF.

The CDR3 here is CSVEGGGANVLTF. CDR3 nucleotide sequence: TGCAGCGTTGAAGGAGGGGGGGCCAACGTCCTGACTTTC. This rearrangement joins TRBV29-1 to TRBJ2-6; perhaps TRBD2 as D (5 bases). Per germline, CDR1 SQVTM and CDR2 ANQGSEA. Trimming stripped 1 base from V and 4 bases from J, with 5 bases between. The CDR3 totals 13 residues. Combining the CDR3 with reference TRBV29-1 and TRBJ2-6 gives the whole variable domain SAVISQKPSRDICQRGTSLTIQCQVDSQVTMMFWYRQQPGQSLTLIATANQGSEATYESGFVIDKFPISRPNLTFSTLTVSNMSPEDSSIYLCSVEGGGANVLTFGAGSRLTVL.

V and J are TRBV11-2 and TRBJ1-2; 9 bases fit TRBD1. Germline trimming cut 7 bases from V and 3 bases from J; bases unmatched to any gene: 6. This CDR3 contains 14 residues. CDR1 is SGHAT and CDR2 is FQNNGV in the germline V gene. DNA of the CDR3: TGTGCCAGCACCGGGACAGGGAGGTACTATGGCTACACCTTC. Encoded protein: CASTGTGRYYGYTF.

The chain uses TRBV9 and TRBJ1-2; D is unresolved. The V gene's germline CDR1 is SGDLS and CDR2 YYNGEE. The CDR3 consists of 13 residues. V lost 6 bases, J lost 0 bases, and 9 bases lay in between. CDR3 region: CASNSNTNYGYTF. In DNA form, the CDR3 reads TGTGCCAGCAATTCCAACACTAACTATGGCTACACCTTC. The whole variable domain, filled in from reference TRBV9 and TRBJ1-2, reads DSGVTQTPKHLITATGQRVTLRCSPRSGDLSVYWYQQSLDQGLQFLIQYYNGEERAKGNILERFSAQQFPDLHSELNLSSLELGDSALYFCASNSNTNYGYTFGSGTRLTVV.

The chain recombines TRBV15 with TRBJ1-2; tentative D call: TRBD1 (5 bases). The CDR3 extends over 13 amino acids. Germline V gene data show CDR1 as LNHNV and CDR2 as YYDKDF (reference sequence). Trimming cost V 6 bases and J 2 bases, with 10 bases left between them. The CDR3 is CATRDGGNYGYTF. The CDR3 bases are TGTGCCACCAGGGACGGGGGAAACTATGGCTACACCTTC.

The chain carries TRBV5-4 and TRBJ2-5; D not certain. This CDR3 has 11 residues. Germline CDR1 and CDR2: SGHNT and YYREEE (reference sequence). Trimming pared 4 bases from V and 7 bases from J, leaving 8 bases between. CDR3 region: CASSNSGTQYF. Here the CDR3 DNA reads TGTGCCAGCAGCAACTCCGGGACCCAGTACTTC. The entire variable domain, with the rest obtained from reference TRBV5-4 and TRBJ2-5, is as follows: ETGVTQSPTHLIKTRGQQVTLRCSSQSGHNTVSWYQQALGQGPQFIFQYYREEENGRGNFPPRFSGLQFPNYSSELNVNALELDDSALYLCASSNSGTQYFGPGTRLLVL.

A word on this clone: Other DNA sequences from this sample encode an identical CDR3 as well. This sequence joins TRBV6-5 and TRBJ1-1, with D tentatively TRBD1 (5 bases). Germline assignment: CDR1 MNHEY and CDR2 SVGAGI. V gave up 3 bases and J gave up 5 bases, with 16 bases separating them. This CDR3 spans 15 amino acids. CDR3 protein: CASSYSQGARTEAFF. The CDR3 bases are TGTGCCAGCAGTTATTCCCAGGGCGCGAGGACTGAAGCTTTCTTT.

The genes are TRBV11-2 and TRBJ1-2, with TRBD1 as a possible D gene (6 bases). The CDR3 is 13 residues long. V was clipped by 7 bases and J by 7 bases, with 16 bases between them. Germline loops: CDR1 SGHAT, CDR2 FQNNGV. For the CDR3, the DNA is TGTGCCAGCACCCAAACAGGGAGTTCTGGCTACACCTTC. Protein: CASTQTGSSGYTF.

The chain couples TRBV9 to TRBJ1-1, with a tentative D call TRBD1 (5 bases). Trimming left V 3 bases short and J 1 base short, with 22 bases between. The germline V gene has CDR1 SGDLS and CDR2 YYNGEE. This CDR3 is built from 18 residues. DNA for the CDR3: TGTGCCAGCAGCGCACCGGGAGGGGTCATCGGACCGAACACTGAAGCTTTCTTT. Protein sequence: CASSAPGGVIGPNTEAFF.

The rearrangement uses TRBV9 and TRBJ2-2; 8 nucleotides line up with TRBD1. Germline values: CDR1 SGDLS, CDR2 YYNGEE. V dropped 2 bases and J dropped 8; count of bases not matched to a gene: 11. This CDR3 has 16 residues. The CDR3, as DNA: TGTGCCAGCAGCGTGACAGGGGCCACGCTAATTGGGGAGCTGTTTTTT. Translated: CASSVTGATLIGELFF.

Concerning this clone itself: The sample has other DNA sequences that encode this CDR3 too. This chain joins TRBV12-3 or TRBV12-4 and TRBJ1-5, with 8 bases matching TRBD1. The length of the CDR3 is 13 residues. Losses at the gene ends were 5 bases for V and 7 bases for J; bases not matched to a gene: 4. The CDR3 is CASSPDRDQPQHF. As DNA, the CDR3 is TGTGCCAGCAGTCCGGACAGGGACCAGCCCCAGCATTTT.

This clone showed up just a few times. The CDR3 reads CASRFTGATAEAFF. CDR3 in DNA: TGCGCCAGCAGGTTCACAGGGGCGACCGCTGAAGCTTTCTTT. The chain links TRBV10-2 to TRBJ1-1, with TRBD1 matching 7 bases. The CDR3 consists of 14 residues. Germline lookup yields CDR1 WSHSY and CDR2 SAAADI. V gave up 6 bases and J gave up 6 bases; unmatched junction bases: 10.

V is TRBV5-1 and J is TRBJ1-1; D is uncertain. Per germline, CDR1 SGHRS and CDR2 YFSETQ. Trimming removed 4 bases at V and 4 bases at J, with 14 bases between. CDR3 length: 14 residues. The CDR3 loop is CASSRSGSSTEAFF. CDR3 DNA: TGCGCCAGCAGCCGGTCGGGGTCGTCCACTGAAGCTTTCTTT.

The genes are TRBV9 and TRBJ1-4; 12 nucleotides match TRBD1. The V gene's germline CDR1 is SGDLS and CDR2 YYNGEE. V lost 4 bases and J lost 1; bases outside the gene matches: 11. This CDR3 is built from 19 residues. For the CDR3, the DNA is TGTGCCAGCAGCTCCGGGACAGGGGGCACCTTCGGAACTAATGAAAAACTGTTTTTT. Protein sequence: CASSSGTGGTFGTNEKLFF. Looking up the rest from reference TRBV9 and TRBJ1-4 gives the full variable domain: DSGVTQTPKHLITATGQRVTLRCSPRSGDLSVYWYQQSLDQGLQFLIQYYNGEERAKGNILERFSAQQFPDLHSELNLSSLELGDSALYFCASSSGTGGTFGTNEKLFFGSGTQLSVL.

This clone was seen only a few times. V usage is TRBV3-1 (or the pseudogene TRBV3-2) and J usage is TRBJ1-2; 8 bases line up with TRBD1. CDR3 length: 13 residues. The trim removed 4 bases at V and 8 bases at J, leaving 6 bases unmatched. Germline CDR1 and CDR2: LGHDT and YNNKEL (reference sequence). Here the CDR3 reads CASSRTGSSGYTF. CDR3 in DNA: TGTGCCAGCAGCCGGACAGGGAGTTCGGGCTACACCTTC.

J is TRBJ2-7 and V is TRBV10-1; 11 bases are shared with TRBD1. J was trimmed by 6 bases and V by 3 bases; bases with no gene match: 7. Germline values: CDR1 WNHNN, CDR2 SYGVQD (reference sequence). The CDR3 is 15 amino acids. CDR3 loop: CASSDRTGGFSEQYF. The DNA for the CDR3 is TGCGCCAGCAGTGACCGGACAGGGGGCTTTTCCGAGCAGTACTTC.

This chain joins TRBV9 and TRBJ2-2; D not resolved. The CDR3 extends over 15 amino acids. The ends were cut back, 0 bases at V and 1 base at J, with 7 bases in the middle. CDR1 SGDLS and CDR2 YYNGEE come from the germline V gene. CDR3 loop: CASSVEAGNTGELFF. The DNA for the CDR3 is TGTGCCAGCAGCGTAGAGGCAGGGAACACCGGGGAGCTGTTTTTT.

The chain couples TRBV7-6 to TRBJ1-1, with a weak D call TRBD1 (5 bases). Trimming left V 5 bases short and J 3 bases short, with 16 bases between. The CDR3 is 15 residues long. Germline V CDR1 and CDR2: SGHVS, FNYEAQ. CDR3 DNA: TGTGCCAGCAGCCCTGGGGGGGGAGGTGACACTGAAGCTTTCTTT. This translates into CASSPGGGGDTEAFF. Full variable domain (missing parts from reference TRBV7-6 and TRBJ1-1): GAGVSQSPRYKVTKRGQDVALRCDPISGHVSLYWYRQALGQGPEFLTYFNYEAQQDKSGLPNDRFSAERPEGSISTLTIQRTEQRDSAMYRCASSPGGGGDTEAFFGQGTRLTVV.

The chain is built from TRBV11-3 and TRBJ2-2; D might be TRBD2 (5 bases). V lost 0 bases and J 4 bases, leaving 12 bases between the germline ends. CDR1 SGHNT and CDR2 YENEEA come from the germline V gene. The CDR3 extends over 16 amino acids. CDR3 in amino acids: CASSLDLDSVTGELFF. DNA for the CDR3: TGTGCCAGCAGCTTAGATCTGGACTCCGTCACCGGGGAGCTGTTTTTT.

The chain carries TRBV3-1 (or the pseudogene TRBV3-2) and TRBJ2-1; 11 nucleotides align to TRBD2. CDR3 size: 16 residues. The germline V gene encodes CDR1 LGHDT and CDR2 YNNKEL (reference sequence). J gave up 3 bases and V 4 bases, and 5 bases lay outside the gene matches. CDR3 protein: CASSRPLAGDYNEQFF. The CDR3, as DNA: TGTGCCAGCAGCCGACCACTAGCGGGGGACTACAATGAGCAGTTCTTC.

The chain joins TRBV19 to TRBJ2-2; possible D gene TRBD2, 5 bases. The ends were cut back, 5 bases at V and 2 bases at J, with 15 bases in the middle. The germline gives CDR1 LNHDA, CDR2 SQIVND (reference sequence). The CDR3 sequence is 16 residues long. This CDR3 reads CASSRGSVGNTGELFF. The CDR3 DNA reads TGTGCCAGTAGTCGCGGGTCGGTGGGAAACACCGGGGAGCTGTTTTTT.

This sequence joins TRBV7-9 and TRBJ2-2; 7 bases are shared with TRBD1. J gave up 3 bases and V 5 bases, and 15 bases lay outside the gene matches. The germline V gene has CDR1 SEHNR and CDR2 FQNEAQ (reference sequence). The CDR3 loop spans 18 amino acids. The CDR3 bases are TGTGCCAGCAGCCCCGCGAGGAAGAACAGGGGTTACACCGGGGAGCTGTTTTTT. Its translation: CASSPARKNRGYTGELFF.

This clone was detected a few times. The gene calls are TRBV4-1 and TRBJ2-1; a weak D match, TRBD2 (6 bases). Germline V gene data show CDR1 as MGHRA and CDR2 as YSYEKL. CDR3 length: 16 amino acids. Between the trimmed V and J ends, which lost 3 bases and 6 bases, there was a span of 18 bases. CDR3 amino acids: CASSQADGTFINEQFF. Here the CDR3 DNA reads TGCGCCAGCAGCCAGGCTGACGGGACTTTTATCAATGAGCAGTTCTTC.

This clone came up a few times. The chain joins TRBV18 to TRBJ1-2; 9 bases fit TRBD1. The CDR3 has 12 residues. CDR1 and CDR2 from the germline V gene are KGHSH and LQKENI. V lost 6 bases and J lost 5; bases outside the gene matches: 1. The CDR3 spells CASSGTGYGYTF. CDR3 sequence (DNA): TGTGCCAGCTCCGGGACAGGGTATGGCTACACCTTC.

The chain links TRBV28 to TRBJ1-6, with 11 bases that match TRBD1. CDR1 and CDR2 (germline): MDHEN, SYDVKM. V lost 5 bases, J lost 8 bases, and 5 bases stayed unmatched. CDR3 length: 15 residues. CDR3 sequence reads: CASSGGQGADSPLHF. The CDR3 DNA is TGTGCCAGCAGTGGAGGACAGGGGGCCGATTCACCCCTCCACTTT.

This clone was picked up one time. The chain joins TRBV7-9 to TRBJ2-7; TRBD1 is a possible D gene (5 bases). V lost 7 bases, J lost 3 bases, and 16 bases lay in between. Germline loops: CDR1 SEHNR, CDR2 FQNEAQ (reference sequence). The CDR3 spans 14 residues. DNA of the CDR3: TGTGCCAGCACCCGTGGGGCAGGCAGCTACGAGCAGTACTTC. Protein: CASTRGAGSYEQYF. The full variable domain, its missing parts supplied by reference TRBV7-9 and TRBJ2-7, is DTGVSQNPRHKITKRGQNVTFRCDPISEHNRLYWYRQTLGQGPEFLTYFQNEAQLEKSRLLSDRFSAERPKGSFSTLEIQRTEQGDSAMYLCASTRGAGSYEQYFGPGTRLTVT.

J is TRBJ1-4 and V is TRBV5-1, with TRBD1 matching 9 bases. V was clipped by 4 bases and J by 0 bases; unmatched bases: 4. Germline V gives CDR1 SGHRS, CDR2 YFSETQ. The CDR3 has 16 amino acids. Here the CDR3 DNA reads TGCGCCAGCAGCGAACAGGGGGCTCCAACTAATGAAAAACTGTTTTTT. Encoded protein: CASSEQGAPTNEKLFF.

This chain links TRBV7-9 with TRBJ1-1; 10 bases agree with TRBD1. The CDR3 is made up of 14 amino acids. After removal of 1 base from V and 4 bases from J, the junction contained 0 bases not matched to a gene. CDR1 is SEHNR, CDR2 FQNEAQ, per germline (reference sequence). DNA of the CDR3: TGTGCCAGCAGCTTAGGGGACAGGGGCACTGAAGCTTTCTTT. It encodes CASSLGDRGTEAFF.

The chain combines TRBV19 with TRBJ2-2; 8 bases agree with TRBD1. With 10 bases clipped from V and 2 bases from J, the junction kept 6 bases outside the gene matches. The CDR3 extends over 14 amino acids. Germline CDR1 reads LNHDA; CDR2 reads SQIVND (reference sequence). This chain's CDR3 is CATYDRGNTGELFF. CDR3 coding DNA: TGTGCCACCTACGACAGGGGCAACACCGGGGAGCTGTTTTTT.